This T cell receptor (beta chain) was identified in a study of metastatic and nonmetastatic thyroid tumors. General study points: Relative to benign nodules, malignant thyroid tumors were reportedly characterized by significantly elevated TCR beta diversity in blood and tumor.

No patient had received any treatment before thyroid surgery. This clone has a handful of counts. Its specificity is not known. The CDR3 loop spans 16 amino acids. The germline V gene has CDR1 MDHEN and CDR2 SYDVKM. V lost 6 bases and J lost 0; bases outside the gene matches: 10. How the authors handled the data: CDR3 was compared across clinicopathological groups, and the resulting differences were used to build a distant-metastasis classifier for papillary thyroid cancer. TCRdb recomputed clones from the PCR reads via MiXCR. The V and J calls shown here were made by TCRdb, not taken from the authors' results. Of 5,000 or so clones in the sample, around 24% were seen once.

The specimen sequenced was adjacent normal tissue. The chain links TRBV28 to TRBJ1-1; 7 bases align to TRBD1. The clonotype was recovered from a female donor with papillary thyroid cancer or a benign thyroid nodule (not recorded which). Some clones in this sample may be carry-over from other donors' samples. CDR3: CASSPMKTGLNTEAFF. The CDR3 nucleotides are TGTGCCAGCAGCCCTATGAAGACAGGGTTGAACACTGAAGCTTTCTTT.